The TCR beta chain described here comes from a study of cytomegalovirus exposure and HLA in healthy donors. For the study at large: Per a later analysis, the approximately 600 first-cohort and approximately 120 validation repertoires shared one platform.

Regarding the study as a whole: First-cohort TCR clusters tended to co-occur in the roughly 130 validation repertoires, a later analysis found. The authors listed over 150 TCR beta chains as cytomegalovirus-associated. In vitro work confirmed that three CMV-associated chains recognize CMV antigens.

This clone was counted a single time. What it binds is unknown. The assay was immunoSEQ multiplex PCR, and TCRdb's table has in-frame clones only and misses some. The repertoire holds about 110,000 clones, with roughly 90% as singletons. The germline V gene has CDR1 SGHTA and CDR2 FQGTGA. This CDR3 comprises 15 residues. V was pared by 4 bases and J by 3 bases, with 14 bases between. The TCR originated in a woman aged 25 to 45 in good health and CMV-seropositive. Material: PBMCs. This sequence joins TRBV7-3 and TRBJ2-3; possible D gene TRBD1, 5 bases. CDR3 amino acids: CASSYQGSSTDTQYF. For the CDR3, the DNA is TGTGCCAGCAGCTATCAGGGTTCAAGTACAGATACGCAGTATTTT.